This TCR beta chain was retrieved from a study of blood T cell repertoires in COVID-19. Study in general: In each case, the material was cDNA or gDNA derived from T cells, B-cell-depleted T cells, or PBMCs.

The repertoire was sequenced with immunoSEQ multiplex PCR; TCRdb's copy has only in-frame clones and lacks some. The sample has approximately 110,000 clones, around nine tenths seen once; the top ten hold about 1%. CDR3 size: 13 residues. The germline V and J ends were trimmed by 3 bases and 5 bases, with 7 bases remaining between them. The sequenced material came from peripheral blood. This sequence was found in a woman in her forties or fifties with active or convalescent COVID-19. The rearrangement uses TRBV12-3 or TRBV12-4 and TRBJ2-2; a weak D match, TRBD1 (6 bases). The CDR3 coding sequence is TGTGCCAGCAGTTTCAGGGGAACCGGGGAGCTGTTTTTT. Translation gives CASSFRGTGELFF.